This entry features one T cell receptor beta chain sequence. This sample is drawn from a study of blood T cell repertoires in COVID-19. TCRdb keeps only in-frame clones here, not all; method: immunoSEQ multiplex PCR. The sample has 200,000 to 250,000 clones; approximately 80% are singletons. Participant ages covered roughly 18 to 89 years across 20 to 25 US areas. With V trimmed by 8 bases and J by 2 bases, 2 bases remained unmatched. Germline assignment: CDR1 LGHNA and CDR2 YSLEER. The CDR3 runs 13 residues. This TCR derives from a woman in her forties with acute COVID-19. The genes are TRBV4-3 and TRBJ2-2; 7 bases line up with TRBD1. Specimen: PBMCs or T cells enriched from blood (not recorded which). This CDR3 is CASRTGNTGELFF. DNA for the CDR3: TGCGCCAGCCGGACAGGTAACACCGGGGAGCTGTTTTTT.